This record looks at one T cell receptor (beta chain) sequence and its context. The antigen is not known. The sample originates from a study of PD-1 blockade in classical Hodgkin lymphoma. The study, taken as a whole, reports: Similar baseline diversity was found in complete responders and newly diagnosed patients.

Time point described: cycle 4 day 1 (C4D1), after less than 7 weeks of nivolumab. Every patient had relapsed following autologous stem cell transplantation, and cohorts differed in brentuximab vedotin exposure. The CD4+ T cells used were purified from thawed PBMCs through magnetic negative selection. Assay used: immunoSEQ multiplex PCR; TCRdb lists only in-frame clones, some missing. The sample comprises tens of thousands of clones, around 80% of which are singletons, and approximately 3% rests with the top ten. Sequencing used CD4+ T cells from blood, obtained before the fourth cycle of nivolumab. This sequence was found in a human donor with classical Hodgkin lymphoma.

The DNA for the CDR3 is TGTGCCGGCAAAGCGGGGGGGCCCACAGATACGCAGTATTTT. This translates into CAGKAGGPTDTQYF. The chain joins TRBV6-1 to TRBJ2-3; 10 nucleotides align to TRBD2. The CDR3 is 14 amino acids. In germline, CDR1 is MNHNS, CDR2 SASEGT. J gave up 2 bases and V 11 bases, and 7 bases lay outside the gene matches.